The 7 T cell receptor beta chains below come from one sample, sequenced in a study of tumor-infiltrating lymphocytes in oesophageal squamous cell carcinoma. TCRdb processed the PCR reads anew with MiXCR; each CDR3 protein has one entry. The top ten hold 50% of the sample, which has about 3,800 distinct CDR3 sequences, roughly a fifth seen once. Sequenced material: normal esophageal tissue next to the tumor. These receptors were taken from a male donor with esophageal squamous cell carcinoma.

About this clonotype: A much larger clone sits a single nucleotide away, making a read error possible. The chain uses TRBV28 and TRBJ2-3; D is perhaps TRBD2 (5 bases). The germline CDR1 and CDR2 sequences are MDHEN and SYDVKM. The CDR3 consists of 11 residues. Trimming took 5 bases from V and 14 from J, leaving 14 bases between them. Here the CDR3 DNA reads TGTGCCAGCAGTCGCGCCGGGGAGCTGTATTTT. Amino acid sequence: CASSRAGELYF.

This clonotype has a count of ten or more. The chain joins TRBV6-1 to TRBJ1-4, with D perhaps TRBD1 (6 bases). The germline V gene has CDR1 MNHNS and CDR2 SASEGT. V lost 3 bases, J lost 11 bases, and 16 bases lay in between. This CDR3 region has 14 residues. CDR3 sequence (DNA): TGTGCCAGCAGTGACTCCGAACAAGGGGGGAAACTGTTTTTT. It yields the protein CASSDSEQGGKLFF.

A note on this clonotype: Since a much larger clone is just one base distant, this may be a read error. The V and J genes are TRBV18 and TRBJ2-3; 7 bases align to TRBD1. This CDR3 comprises 16 residues. The germline CDR1 and CDR2 sequences are KGHSH and LQKENI. V shed 1 base and J 14 bases; nucleotides not matched to a gene: 18. CDR3 loop: CASSPRGGLHTGELYF. The CDR3 bases are TGTGCCAGCTCACCACGAGGGGGCCTACACACCGGGGAGCTGTATTTT. Full variable domain (missing parts from reference TRBV18 and TRBJ2-3): NAGVMQNPRHLVRRRGQEARLRCSPMKGHSHVYWYRQLPEEGLKFMVYLQKENIIDESGMPKERFSAEFPKEGPSILRIQQVVRGDSAAYFCASSPRGGLHTGELYFGPGTRLTVL.

This clonotype is medium-sized within its sample. This chain uses TRBV7-6 with TRBJ2-7, with 7 bases identical to TRBD1. The germline CDR1 and CDR2 sequences are SGHVS and FNYEAQ. The CDR3 totals 15 residues. The junction had 8 bases not matched to a gene; V was cut back by 5 bases and J by 1 base. The CDR3 sequence is CASSLSQGLSYEQYF. CDR3 in DNA: TGTGCCAGCAGCCTTTCACAGGGGTTATCCTACGAGCAGTACTTC.

This clonotype was seen at least ten times. At one of its ends the junction is not consistent with the germline gene, which may arise from a read error. The rearrangement uses TRBV6-1 and TRBJ1-1; D is perhaps TRBD1 (5 bases). CDR1 is MNHNS, CDR2 SASEGT, per germline. This CDR3 has 11 residues. In DNA form, the CDR3 reads TGTGCCAGCAAGGACAACAGTGAAGCTTTCTTT. Amino acids: CASKDNSEAFF.

Sample share makes this clonotype medium-sized. This rearrangement joins TRBV7-3 to TRBJ2-3, with D unresolved. The V gene lost 2 bases and the J gene lost 2 bases, with 5 bases spanning the gap. Germline V gene data show CDR1 as SGHTA and CDR2 as FQGTGA. CDR3 length: 13 amino acids. Here the CDR3 reads CASSLQPTDTQYF. The CDR3 DNA is TGTGCCAGCAGCTTACAGCCCACAGATACGCAGTATTTT.

V is TRBV27 and J is TRBJ2-1; maybe TRBD2 (7 bases). Germline V lookup: CDR1 MNHEY, CDR2 SMNVEV (reference sequence). The CDR3 is 16 residues long. V was trimmed by 9 bases and J by 10 bases, leaving 28 bases between them. Here the CDR3 DNA reads TGTGCCAGTAAACGAGGGGGGGGCGCACCCTCCTACGAGCAGTTCTTC. Protein product: CASKRGGGAPSYEQFF.